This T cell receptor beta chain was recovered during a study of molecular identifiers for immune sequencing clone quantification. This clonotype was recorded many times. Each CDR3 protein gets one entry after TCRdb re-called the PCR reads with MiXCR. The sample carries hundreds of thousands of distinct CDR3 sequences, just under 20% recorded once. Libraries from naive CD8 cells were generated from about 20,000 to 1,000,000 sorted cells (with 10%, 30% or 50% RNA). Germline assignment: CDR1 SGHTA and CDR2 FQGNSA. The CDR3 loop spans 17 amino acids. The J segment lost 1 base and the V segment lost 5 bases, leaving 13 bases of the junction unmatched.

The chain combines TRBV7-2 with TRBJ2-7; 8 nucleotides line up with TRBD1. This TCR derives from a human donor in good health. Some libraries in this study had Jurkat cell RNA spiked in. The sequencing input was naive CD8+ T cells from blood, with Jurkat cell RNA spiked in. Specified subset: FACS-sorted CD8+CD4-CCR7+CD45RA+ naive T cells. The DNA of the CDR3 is TGTGCCAGCAGCCAAGGGTCCTGGACAGGGAGTTCCTACGAGCAGTACTTC. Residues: CASSQGSWTGSSYEQYF.